This paragraph covers one T cell receptor (beta chain) sequence. Sequencing used immunoSEQ multiplex PCR; TCRdb keeps in-frame clones, though not all of them. The repertoire holds roughly 140,000 clones, with approximately 88% as singletons. The data stem from a study of blood T cell repertoires in COVID-19. The CDR3 consists of 13 residues. Germline values: CDR1 MNHEY, CDR2 SVGAGI. With V trimmed by 6 bases and J by 7 bases, 6 bases remained unmatched. The chain links TRBV6-5 to TRBJ1-5, with TRBD1 matching 7 bases. Sequenced: peripheral blood. This receptor was obtained from a woman between 50 and 59 years old with acute or convalescent COVID-19. CDR3: CASRRQGEQPQHF. The DNA for the CDR3 is TGTGCCAGCAGGAGACAGGGTGAACAGCCCCAGCATTTT.